The source of this T cell receptor (beta chain) is a study of T cells in Graves' hyperthyroidism and ophthalmopathy. General study points: Ophthalmopathy was separated from stable hyperthyroidism by a 13 V-J model. Also found in blood were most expanded thyroid clonotypes above 0.001.

It was RNA transcripts that yielded the amplified TCR beta CDR3 regions. Researchers ran a first-round RT-PCR on the TCR CDR3 using the HTBI primer set. MiXCR was run by TCRdb on the multiplex PCR reads, yielding one entry per CDR3 protein. The data show a few hundred thousand distinct CDR3 sequences, with 20% to 30% seen just once and roughly 70% held by the top ten. The CDR3 covers 14 residues. The V and J ends lost 5 bases and 5 bases, in that order; junction bases with no gene match: 7. The germline gives CDR1 KGHSH, CDR2 LQKENI. This clonotype was seen more than once but under ten times. Its antigen is as yet unknown.

The material sequenced was blood. The TCR was taken from a man aged 50-59 years with Graves' hyperthyroidism. The V call is TRBV18, the J call TRBJ2-3; TRBD2 matches at 7 bases. DNA for the CDR3: TGTGCCAGCTCAACGGCGGGAGCTAAAGATACGCAGTATTTT. It codes for CASSTAGAKDTQYF.